What follows are 26 T cell receptor beta chains derived from one specimen sequenced in a study of low-dose radiotherapy and immunotherapy resistance in tumors. Time point here: after trial treatment. The treatment denotes: LDRT plus nivolumab, ipilimumab, low-dose cyclophosphamide and aspirin (RACIN trial). Primers targeting TRAV and TRBV primed first-strand cDNA, covering alpha and beta chains. PCR amplification of the TCRs was performed with Phusion for 15 to 25 PCR cycles, and it relied on a constant-region primer together with a V-primer adapter. TCRdb called the reads again in MiXCR, with one record for every CDR3 protein. The profile shows about 30,000 distinct CDR3 sequences, 45% to 55% of them singletons. Sequenced material: PBMCs, taken after low-dose radiotherapy plus immunotherapy. The receptors come from a male donor with gallbladder cancer.

Points on this clonotype: Only one base separates this from a far larger clonotype, so it likely reflects a read error. This chain uses TRBV3-1 with TRBJ2-7; perhaps TRBD1 as D (5 bases). With 1 base removed from V and 7 bases from J, the gap between germline ends came to 23 bases. The CDR3 spans 17 residues. Looked up from germline, CDR1 is LGHDT and CDR2 is YNNKEL (reference sequence). The CDR3 reads CASSQVLRLGVHNEQYF. In nucleotides, the CDR3 is TGTGCCAGCAGCCAAGTACTCAGGTTAGGGGTTCACAATGAGCAGTACTTC.

This clonotype was recorded a few times. The chain employs TRBV7-2 and TRBJ2-1, with 9 bases lining up with TRBD2. Germline-derived CDR1 and CDR2 are SGHTA and FQGNSA. The CDR3 contains 15 residues. J gave up 8 bases and V 5 bases, and 10 bases lay outside the gene matches. Here the CDR3 reads CASSREGLASHEQFF. For the CDR3, the DNA is TGTGCCAGCAGCCGAGAGGGACTAGCAAGCCATGAGCAGTTCTTC.

A word on this clonotype: With a far larger clone one base away, a read error is the likely cause. The rearrangement joins TRBV7-3 to TRBJ2-1; TRBD2 is a possible D gene (5 bases). The germline V gene has CDR1 SGHTA and CDR2 FQGTGA. V gave up 8 bases and J gave up 5 bases, with 19 bases separating them. The CDR3 extends over 15 amino acids. CDR3 sequence (DNA): TGTGCCAGCGCCTCTCGGCCAGCGGACCACAATGAGCAGTTCTTC. The encoded protein is CASASRPADHNEQFF.

About this clonotype itself: This likely traces to a read error, being one base from a far larger clone. The gene calls are TRBV2 and TRBJ2-1; TRBD1 matches 8 bases. The J call is in doubt because the DNA end fits TRBJ2-5 better. Per germline, CDR1 SNHLY and CDR2 FYNNEI. The CDR3 has 15 amino acids. CDR3 residues: CASSDPGGLYETQYF. The CDR3 nucleotides are TGTGCCAGCAGTGACCCAGGGGGCCTCTATGAGACCCAGTACTTC.

V and J are TRBV28 and TRBJ2-5; D could derive from TRBD1 or TRBD2 (5 bases each). This CDR3 region has 15 residues. CDR1 and CDR2 (germline): MDHEN, SYDVKM. V was trimmed by 5 bases and J by 3 bases, leaving 16 bases between them. CDR3 amino acids: CASSITGTIKETQYF. The CDR3 bases are TGTGCCAGCAGTATAACCGGGACCATCAAAGAGACCCAGTACTTC.

This clonotype was seen a few times. The V call is TRBV20-1, the J call TRBJ2-2; D gene unclear. CDR1 is DFQATT and CDR2 is SNEGSKA in the germline V gene (reference sequence). The V gene lost 3 bases and the J gene lost 1 base, with 9 bases spanning the gap. This CDR3 spans 14 amino acids. CDR3 sequence (DNA): TGCAGTGCTAGCCCGACTTTGAACACCGGGGAGCTGTTTTTT. Its translation: CSASPTLNTGELFF.

Here the CDR3 reads CAIRGNDSYNSPLHF. The CDR3 DNA sequence: TGTGCCATCAGGGGTAACGACTCCTATAATTCACCCCTCCACTTT. V gene TRBV10-3 combines with J gene TRBJ1-6, with no clear D. Trimming stripped 6 bases from V and 0 bases from J, with 9 bases between. The CDR3 loop spans 15 amino acids. CDR1 is ENHRY and CDR2 is SYGVKD in the germline V gene.

V and J are TRBV2 and TRBJ2-7; D call uncertain. Germline V lookup: CDR1 SNHLY, CDR2 FYNNEI. Trimming took 2 bases from V and 6 from J, leaving 11 bases between them. The CDR3 contains 13 residues. The DNA for the CDR3 is TGTGCCAGCAGTGAATCCAAGAACGGCGAGCAGTACTTC. This codes for CASSESKNGEQYF.

A note on this clonotype: This likely traces to a read error, being one base from a far larger clone. V is TRBV13 and J is TRBJ2-7; D gene ambiguous. There are 14 residues in the CDR3. CDR1 and CDR2 from the germline V gene are PRHDT and FYEKMQ (reference sequence). V was trimmed by 1 base and J by 6 bases, leaving 13 bases between them. CDR3 DNA: TGTGCCAGCAGCTTAGAAGGTGCCACCTTCGAGCAGTACTTC. Its translation: CASSLEGATFEQYF.

J is TRBJ1-1 and V is TRBV20-1, with D perhaps matching TRBD1 (6 bases). The CDR3 extends over 12 amino acids. V lost 6 bases and J lost 5, with 13 bases in between. Germline CDR1 is DFQATT and CDR2 is SNEGSKA (reference sequence). CDR3 loop: CSANRAQTEAFF. The DNA of the CDR3 is TGCAGTGCGAACAGGGCGCAGACTGAAGCTTTCTTT.

In DNA form, the CDR3 reads TGTGCCAGCAGTAGTGTCGCCCGGACTAGCGGCGCCTACGAGCAGTACTTC. Translated: CASSSVARTSGAYEQYF. The chain has TRBV28 and TRBJ2-7; 10 bases match TRBD2. Germline CDR1 MDHEN, CDR2 SYDVKM. The CDR3 has 17 amino acids. V was clipped by 5 bases and J by 2 bases; unmatched bases: 12.

This clonotype was recorded once. J is TRBJ1-1 and V is TRBV6-8; tentatively, D is TRBD1 (5 bases). V lost 5 bases, J lost 6 bases, and 13 bases lay in between. This CDR3 has 13 amino acids. In germline, CDR1 is MNHGY, CDR2 SAAAGT. DNA for the CDR3: TGTGCCAGCAGTCCGACTCGGGGGGCTGAAGCTTTCTTT. Protein sequence: CASSPTRGAEAFF.

This chain connects TRBV11-2 to TRBJ2-1; possible D gene TRBD2, 5 bases. Germline-derived CDR1 and CDR2 are SGHAT and FQNNGV. V gave up 0 bases and J gave up 10 bases, with 13 bases separating them. This CDR3 region has 14 residues. CDR3 nucleotide sequence: TGTGCCAGCAGCTTAGATTTGCGGGTGGGCGAGCAGTTCTTC. Translating gives CASSLDLRVGEQFF.

This clonotype has a handful of counts. V gene TRBV5-1 combines with J gene TRBJ2-7; 11 bases are a match to TRBD1. The CDR3 is 16 residues long. Germline V gives CDR1 SGHRS, CDR2 YFSETQ. The ends lost 0 bases at V and 0 bases at J; junction bases unmatched: 2. The CDR3 region is CASSLAGTGGSYEQYF. CDR3 nucleotides: TGCGCCAGCAGCTTGGCCGGGACAGGGGGCTCCTACGAGCAGTACTTC. Variable domain in full (rest from reference TRBV5-1 and TRBJ2-7): KAGVTQTPRYLIKTRGQQVTLSCSPISGHRSVSWYQQTPGQGLQFLFEYFSETQRNKGNFPGRFSGRQFSNSRSEMNVSTLELGDSALYLCASSLAGTGGSYEQYFGPGTRLTVT.

The chain uses TRBV12-3 or TRBV12-4 and TRBJ2-1; 8 positions agree with TRBD2. CDR3 length equals 15 residues. The V and J ends lost 7 bases and 2 bases, in that order; junction bases with no gene match: 7. The CDR3 sequence is CASTPAGGTYNEQFF. In DNA form, the CDR3 reads TGTGCCAGCACCCCGGCGGGGGGTACCTACAATGAGCAGTTCTTC.

The chain combines TRBV5-6 with TRBJ2-2; D possibly corresponds to TRBD1 (6 bases). CDR3 length: 17 residues. V was cut by 6 bases and J by 3 bases, with 21 bases left in between. Germline loops: CDR1 SGHDT, CDR2 YYEEEE. The CDR3 DNA follows: TGTGCCAGCACCAACGCCCCAGGGGCGCGATACACCGGGGAGCTGTTTTTT. Amino acids: CASTNAPGARYTGELFF. Full variable domain (missing parts from reference TRBV5-6 and TRBJ2-2): DAGVTQSPTHLIKTRGQQVTLRCSPKSGHDTVSWYQQALGQGPQFIFQYYEEEERQRGNFPDRFSGHQFPNYSSELNVNALLLGDSALYLCASTNAPGARYTGELFFGEGSRLTVL.

The chain combines TRBV5-6 with TRBJ1-5; the D is unclear. The CDR3 consists of 12 residues. With 4 bases removed from V and 7 bases from J, the gap between germline ends came to 9 bases. Germline V gene lookup returns CDR1 SGHDT and CDR2 YYEEEE. The CDR3 region is CASSPYSQPQHF. The CDR3 DNA reads as TGTGCCAGCAGCCCATATTCCCAGCCCCAGCATTTT.

This clonotype has just a few counts. The V call is TRBV20-1, the J call TRBJ2-1; D may be TRBD1 (6 bases). This CDR3 has 15 amino acids. Trimming took 0 bases from V and 0 from J, leaving 9 bases between them. Germline CDR1 is DFQATT and CDR2 is SNEGSKA (reference sequence). The chain's CDR3 is CSARDNRASYNEQFF. In DNA form, the CDR3 reads TGCAGTGCTAGAGATAACAGGGCCTCCTACAATGAGCAGTTCTTC.

The chain couples TRBV28 to TRBJ1-3; D is unresolved. The V end lost 2 bases, the J end lost 0 bases, and 5 bases lay between the germline ends. Germline assignment: CDR1 MDHEN and CDR2 SYDVKM. The CDR3 runs to 14 residues. CDR3 region: CASSLQFSGNTIYF. Here the CDR3 DNA reads TGTGCCAGCAGTTTACAATTCTCTGGAAACACCATATATTTT.

The V call is TRBV5-4, the J call TRBJ2-1; 9 bases match TRBD1. CDR1 and CDR2 (germline): SGHNT, YYREEE (reference sequence). This CDR3 contains 15 residues. With V trimmed by 4 bases and J by 2 bases, 4 bases remained unmatched. The CDR3 reads CASSQDRGTYNEQFF. As DNA, the CDR3 is TGTGCCAGCAGCCAGGACAGGGGAACCTACAATGAGCAGTTCTTC.

The chain has TRBV28 and TRBJ2-5; D might be TRBD2 (6 bases). This CDR3 has 13 residues. Trimming cost V 8 bases and J 5 bases, with 15 bases left between them. Germline values: CDR1 MDHEN, CDR2 SYDVKM. This chain's CDR3 is CASSTRGRETQYF. CDR3 nucleotide sequence: TGTGCCAGCTCCACGCGGGGTCGGGAGACCCAGTACTTC.

The chain joins TRBV6-2 or TRBV6-3 to TRBJ2-1; TRBD1 agrees at 11 bases. J was trimmed by 2 bases and V by 2 bases; bases with no gene match: 5. CDR1 MNHEY and CDR2 SVGEGT come from the germline V gene. The CDR3 is 17 amino acids. The chain's CDR3 is CASSYGRTGGAYNEQFF. The CDR3 DNA is TGTGCCAGCAGTTACGGTAGGACAGGGGGCGCCTACAATGAGCAGTTCTTC.

Many counts were recorded for this clonotype. The chain recombines TRBV29-1 with TRBJ2-2, with 14 bases identical to TRBD2. The length of the CDR3 is 16 residues. Germline CDR1 and CDR2: SQVTM and ANQGSEA. Trimming at V came to 8 bases and at J to 6 bases, leaving 11 bases not matched to a gene. CDR3 sequence (DNA): TGCAGCTGCGGGACTAGCGGGAGAGGAGGGGCCGGGGAGCTGTTTTTT. Translation: CSCGTSGRGGAGELFF.

The chain couples TRBV7-3 to TRBJ2-1; no firm D call. CDR3 size: 13 residues. Trimming stripped 2 bases from V and 4 bases from J, with 6 bases between. In germline, CDR1 is SGHTA, CDR2 FQGTGA. The CDR3 DNA is TGTGCCAGCAGCTTACAGGTATACAATGAGCAGTTCTTC. Its protein product is CASSLQVYNEQFF.

Many counts were recorded for this clonotype. The J gene is TRBJ2-2, the V gene TRBV6-2 or TRBV6-3, with 9 nucleotides matching TRBD2. Per the germline V gene, CDR1 is MNHEY and CDR2 is SVGEGT. Trimming removed 4 bases from V and 5 bases from J; junction bases left unmatched: 8. The CDR3 extends over 16 amino acids. CDR3 residues: CASSLGGLAGTGELFF. The CDR3 nucleotides are TGTGCCAGCAGTTTAGGGGGACTAGCAGGGACCGGGGAGCTGTTTTTT.

The chain links TRBV12-3 or TRBV12-4 to TRBJ1-5; weak D call: TRBD1 (6 bases). The V and J ends lost 5 bases and 4 bases respectively, with 12 bases between them. The CDR3 length is 14 residues. CDR3 amino acids: CASSQQGGNQPQHF. CDR3 DNA sequence: TGTGCCAGCAGTCAACAGGGTGGGAATCAGCCCCAGCATTTT.